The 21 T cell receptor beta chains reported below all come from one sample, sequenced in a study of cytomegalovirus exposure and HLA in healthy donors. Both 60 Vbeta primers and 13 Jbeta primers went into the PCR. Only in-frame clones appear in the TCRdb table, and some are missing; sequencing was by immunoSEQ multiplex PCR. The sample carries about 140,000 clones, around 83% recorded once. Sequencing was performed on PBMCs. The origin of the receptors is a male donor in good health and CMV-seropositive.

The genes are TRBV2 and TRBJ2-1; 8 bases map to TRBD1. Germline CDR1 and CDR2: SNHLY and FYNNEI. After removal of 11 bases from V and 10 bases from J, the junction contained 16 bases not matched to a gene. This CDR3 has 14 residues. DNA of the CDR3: TGTGCCCCAGGGCCAGGGGGCTCCCTAGGGGAGCAGTTCTTC. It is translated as CAPGPGGSLGEQFF.

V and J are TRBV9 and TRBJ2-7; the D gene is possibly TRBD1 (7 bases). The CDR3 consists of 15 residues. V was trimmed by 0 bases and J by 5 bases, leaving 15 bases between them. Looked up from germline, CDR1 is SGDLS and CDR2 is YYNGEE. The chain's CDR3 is CASSVGGDSSNEQYF. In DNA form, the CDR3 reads TGTGCCAGCAGCGTAGGCGGGGACAGCAGCAACGAGCAGTACTTC. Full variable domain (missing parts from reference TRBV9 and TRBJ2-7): DSGVTQTPKHLITATGQRVTLRCSPRSGDLSVYWYQQSLDQGLQFLIQYYNGEERAKGNILERFSAQQFPDLHSELNLSSLELGDSALYFCASSVGGDSSNEQYFGPGTRLTVT.

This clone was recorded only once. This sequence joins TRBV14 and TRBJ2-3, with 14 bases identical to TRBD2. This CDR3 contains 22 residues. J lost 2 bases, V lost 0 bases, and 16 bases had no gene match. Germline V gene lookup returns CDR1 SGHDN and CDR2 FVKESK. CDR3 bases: TGTGCCAGCAGCCAAGAGGGACTAGCGGGAGAAAAGCCCCAGCGAAACACAGATACGCAGTATTTT. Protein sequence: CASSQEGLAGEKPQRNTDTQYF.

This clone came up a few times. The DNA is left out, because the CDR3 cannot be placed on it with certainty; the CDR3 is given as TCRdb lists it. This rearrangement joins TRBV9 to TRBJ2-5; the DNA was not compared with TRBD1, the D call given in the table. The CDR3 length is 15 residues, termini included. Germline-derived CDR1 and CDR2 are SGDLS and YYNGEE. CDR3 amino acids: CASSVGEGARNPLYF.

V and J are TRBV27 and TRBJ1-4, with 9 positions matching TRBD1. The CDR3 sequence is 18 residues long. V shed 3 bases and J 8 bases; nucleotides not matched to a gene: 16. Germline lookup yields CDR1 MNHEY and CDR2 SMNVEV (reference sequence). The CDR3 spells CASSLARGTGRLVEKLFF. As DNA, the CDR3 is TGTGCCAGCAGTTTGGCTCGTGGGACAGGGAGGTTAGTCGAAAAACTGTTTTTT.

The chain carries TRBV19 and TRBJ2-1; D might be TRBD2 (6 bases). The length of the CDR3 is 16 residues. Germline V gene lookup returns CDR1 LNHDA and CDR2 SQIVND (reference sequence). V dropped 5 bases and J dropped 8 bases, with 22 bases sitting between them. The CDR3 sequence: CASSDPIGSHRDEQFF. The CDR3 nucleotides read TGTGCCAGTAGTGACCCTATCGGGAGCCATCGGGATGAGCAGTTCTTC.

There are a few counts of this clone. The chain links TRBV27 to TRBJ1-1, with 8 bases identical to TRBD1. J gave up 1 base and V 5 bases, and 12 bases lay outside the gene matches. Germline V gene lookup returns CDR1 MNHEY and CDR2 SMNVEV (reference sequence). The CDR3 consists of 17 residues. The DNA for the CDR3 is TGTGCCAGCAGTACCCCAACGACAGGGGAAGGGAACACTGAAGCTTTCTTT. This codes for CASSTPTTGEGNTEAFF.

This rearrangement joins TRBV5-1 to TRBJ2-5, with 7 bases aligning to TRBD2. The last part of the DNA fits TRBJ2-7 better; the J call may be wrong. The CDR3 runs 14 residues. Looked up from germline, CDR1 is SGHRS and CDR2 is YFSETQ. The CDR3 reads CASSLVQRGYEQYF. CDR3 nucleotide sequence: TGCGCCAGCAGCTTGGTACAGCGGGGCTACGAGCAGTACTTC.

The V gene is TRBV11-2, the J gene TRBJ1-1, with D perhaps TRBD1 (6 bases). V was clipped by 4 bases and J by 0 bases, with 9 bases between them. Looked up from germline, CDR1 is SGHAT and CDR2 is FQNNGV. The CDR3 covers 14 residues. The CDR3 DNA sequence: TGTGCCAGCAGCTGGGGGCACCTGAACACTGAAGCTTTCTTT. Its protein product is CASSWGHLNTEAFF.

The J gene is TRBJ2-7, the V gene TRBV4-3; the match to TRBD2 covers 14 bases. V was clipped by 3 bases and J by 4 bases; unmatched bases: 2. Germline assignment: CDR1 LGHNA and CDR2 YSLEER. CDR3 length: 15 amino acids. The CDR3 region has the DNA TGCGCCAGCAGCCACGGGACTAGCGGGAGTTACGAGCAGTACTTC. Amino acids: CASSHGTSGSYEQYF.

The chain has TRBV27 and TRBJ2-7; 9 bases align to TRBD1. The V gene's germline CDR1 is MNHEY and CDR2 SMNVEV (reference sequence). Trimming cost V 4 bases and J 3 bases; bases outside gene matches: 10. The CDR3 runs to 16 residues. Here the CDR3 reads CASSYNPWTGVYEQYF. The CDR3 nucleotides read TGTGCCAGCAGTTACAACCCCTGGACAGGGGTCTACGAGCAGTACTTC.

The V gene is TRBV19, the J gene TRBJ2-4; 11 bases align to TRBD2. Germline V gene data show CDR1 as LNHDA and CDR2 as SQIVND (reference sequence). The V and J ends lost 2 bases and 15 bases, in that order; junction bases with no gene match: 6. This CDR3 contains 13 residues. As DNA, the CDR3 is TGTGCCAGTAGTATAAGGGCCGGGACTAGCGGGTACTTC. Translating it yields CASSIRAGTSGYF. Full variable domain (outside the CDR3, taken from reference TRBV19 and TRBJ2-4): DGGITQSPKYLFRKEGQNVTLSCEQNLNHDAMYWYRQDPGQGLRLIYYSQIVNDFQKGDIAEGYSVSREKKESFPLTVTSAQKNPTAFYLCASSIRAGTSGYFGAGTRLSVL.

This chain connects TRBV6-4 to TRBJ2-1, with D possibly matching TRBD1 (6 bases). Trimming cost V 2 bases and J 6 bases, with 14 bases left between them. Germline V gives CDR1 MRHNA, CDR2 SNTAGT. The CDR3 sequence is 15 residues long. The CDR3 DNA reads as TGTGCCAGCAGTGACCTGGACAGAGGGCTCAATGAGCAGTTCTTC. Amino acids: CASSDLDRGLNEQFF.

The CDR3 sequence: CASSYGSSVAYEQYF. The CDR3, as DNA: TGTGCCAGCAGTTACGGATCTAGCGTTGCCTACGAGCAGTACTTC. This sequence joins TRBV6-5 and TRBJ2-7, with a weak D call TRBD2 (6 bases). V gave up 2 bases and J gave up 2 bases, with 13 bases separating them. The germline V gene has CDR1 MNHEY and CDR2 SVGAGI. The CDR3 contains 15 residues.

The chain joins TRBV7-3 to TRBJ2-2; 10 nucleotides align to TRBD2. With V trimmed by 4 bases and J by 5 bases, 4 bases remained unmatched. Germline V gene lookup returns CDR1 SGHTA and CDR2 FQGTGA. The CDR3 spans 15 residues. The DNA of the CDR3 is TGTGCCAGCAGCTCTAGCGGGAGCCGAACCGGGGAGCTGTTTTTT. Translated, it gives CASSSSGSRTGELFF.

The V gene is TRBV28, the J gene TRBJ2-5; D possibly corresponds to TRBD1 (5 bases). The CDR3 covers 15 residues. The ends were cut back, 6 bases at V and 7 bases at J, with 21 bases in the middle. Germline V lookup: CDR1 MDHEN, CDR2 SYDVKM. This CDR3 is CASRKTGRASVTQYF. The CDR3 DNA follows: TGTGCCAGCAGGAAAACAGGACGGGCAAGTGTGACCCAGTACTTC.

CDR3 bases: TGTGCCAGCTCACCGCCGAGGGGACTAGCGGGATTCTCCTACAATGAGCAGTTCTTC. Its protein is CASSPPRGLAGFSYNEQFF. The rearrangement links TRBV18 to TRBJ2-1; TRBD2 matches 13 bases. The CDR3 covers 19 residues. V trimming: 3 bases; J trimming: 0 bases; junction bases outside the gene matches: 8. Per germline, CDR1 KGHSH and CDR2 LQKENI.

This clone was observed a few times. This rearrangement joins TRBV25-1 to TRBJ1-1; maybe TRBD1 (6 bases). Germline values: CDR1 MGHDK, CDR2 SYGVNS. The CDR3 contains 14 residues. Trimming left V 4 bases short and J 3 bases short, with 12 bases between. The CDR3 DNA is TGTGCCAGCAGTGGTACAGGGTGGGACACTGAAGCTTTCTTT. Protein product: CASSGTGWDTEAFF. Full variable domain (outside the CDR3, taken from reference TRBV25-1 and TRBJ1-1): EADIYQTPRYLVIGTGKKITLECSQTMGHDKMYWYQQDPGMELHLIHYSYGVNSTEKGDLSSESTVSRIRTEHFPLTLESARPSHTSQYLCASSGTGWDTEAFFGQGTRLTVV.

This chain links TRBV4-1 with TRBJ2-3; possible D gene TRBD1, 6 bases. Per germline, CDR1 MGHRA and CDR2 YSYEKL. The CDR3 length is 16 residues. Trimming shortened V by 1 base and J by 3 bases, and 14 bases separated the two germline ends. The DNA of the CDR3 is TGCGCCAGCAGCCAAGTAGCTTACAGGGAAACAGATACGCAGTATTTT. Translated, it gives CASSQVAYRETDTQYF.

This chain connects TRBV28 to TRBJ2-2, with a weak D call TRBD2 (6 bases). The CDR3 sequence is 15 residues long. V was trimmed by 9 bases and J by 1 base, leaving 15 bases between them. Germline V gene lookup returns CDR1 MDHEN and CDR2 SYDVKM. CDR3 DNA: TGTGCCAGGACCGGGGGAGCAGTGAACACCGGGGAGCTGTTTTTT. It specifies CARTGGAVNTGELFF.

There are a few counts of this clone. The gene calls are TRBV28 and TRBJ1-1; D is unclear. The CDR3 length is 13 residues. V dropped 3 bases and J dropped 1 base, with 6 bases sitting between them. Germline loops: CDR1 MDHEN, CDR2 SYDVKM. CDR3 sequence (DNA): TGTGCCAGCAGTTTCCGCAGGAACACTGAAGCTTTCTTT. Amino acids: CASSFRRNTEAFF.